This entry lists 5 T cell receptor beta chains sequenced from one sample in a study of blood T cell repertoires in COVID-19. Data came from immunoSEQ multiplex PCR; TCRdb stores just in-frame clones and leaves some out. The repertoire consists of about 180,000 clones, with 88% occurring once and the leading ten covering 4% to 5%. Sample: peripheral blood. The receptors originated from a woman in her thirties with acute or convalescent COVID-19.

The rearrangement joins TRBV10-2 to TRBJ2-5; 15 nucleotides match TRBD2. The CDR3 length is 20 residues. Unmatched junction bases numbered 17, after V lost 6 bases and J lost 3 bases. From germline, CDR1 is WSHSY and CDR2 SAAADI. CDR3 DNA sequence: TGCGCCAGCAGGGGCCCCGGGACTAGCGGGAGGACGGTGTGGGAAGAGACCCAGTACTTC. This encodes CASRGPGTSGRTVWEETQYF.

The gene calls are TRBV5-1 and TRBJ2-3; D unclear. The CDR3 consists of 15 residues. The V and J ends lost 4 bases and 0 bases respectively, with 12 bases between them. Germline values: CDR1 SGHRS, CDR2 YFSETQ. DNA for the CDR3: TGCGCCAGCAGCCTCGCCCCCCTAAGCACAGATACGCAGTATTTT. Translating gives CASSLAPLSTDTQYF.

The DNA of the CDR3 is TGTGCCAGCAGATCGTTCCTTGGCACAGATACGCAGTATTTT. Amino acids: CASRSFLGTDTQYF. V gene TRBV2 combines with J gene TRBJ2-3, with D hard to call. Germline loops: CDR1 SNHLY, CDR2 FYNNEI. The germline V and J ends were trimmed by 6 bases and 1 base, with 11 bases remaining between them. This CDR3 contains 14 residues.

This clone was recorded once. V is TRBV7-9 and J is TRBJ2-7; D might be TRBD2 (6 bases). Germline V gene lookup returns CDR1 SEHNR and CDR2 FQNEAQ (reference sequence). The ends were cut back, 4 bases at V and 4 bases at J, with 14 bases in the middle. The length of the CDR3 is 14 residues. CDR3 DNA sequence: TGTGCCAGCAGCTCCCCGGGACTTTCATACGAGCAGTACTTC. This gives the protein CASSSPGLSYEQYF.

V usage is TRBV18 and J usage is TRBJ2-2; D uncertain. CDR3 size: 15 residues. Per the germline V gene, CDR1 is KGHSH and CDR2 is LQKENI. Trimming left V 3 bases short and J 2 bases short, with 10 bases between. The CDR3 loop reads CASSPRSGNTGELFF. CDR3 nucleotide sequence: TGTGCCAGCTCACCCAGGTCCGGAAACACCGGGGAGCTGTTTTTT.